This T cell receptor beta chain originates from a study of shared clonotypes between healthy human individuals. General study results and limits: Across several donors, naive CD4 shared roughly 5.2%, naive CD8 more than 3%, memory CD4 about 2.4%, memory CD8 0.4%. Clonotype sharing among donors likely depends on sequencing depth.

V was clipped by 0 bases and J by 4 bases, with 1 base between them. This CDR3 is built from 11 residues. Per germline, CDR1 SGDLS and CDR2 YYNGEE. Assay: immunoSEQ multiplex PCR; the TCRdb copy retains only in-frame clones and omits some. The data show hundreds of thousands of clones, about nine tenths seen once. This clone appeared a few times. Its specificity is not known. This TCR derives from a man younger than 30 in good health. The V gene is TRBV9, the J gene TRBJ2-5; D uncertain. Sequencing was performed on memory CD8+ T cells sorted from blood. As for subset: CD45RO+ cells pooled with CCR7-negative TemRA cells. CDR3 coding DNA: TGTGCCAGCAGCGTAGTAGAGACCCAGTACTTC. Translated, it gives CASSVVETQYF. The full variable domain, its missing parts supplied by reference TRBV9 and TRBJ2-5, is DSGVTQTPKHLITATGQRVTLRCSPRSGDLSVYWYQQSLDQGLQFLIQYYNGEERAKGNILERFSAQQFPDLHSELNLSSLELGDSALYFCASSVVETQYFGPGTRLLVL.